One sample yielded the 26 T cell receptor beta chains listed below, sequenced in a study of glioma-infiltrating T cells. TCR alpha and beta CDR3 regions were amplified from RNA using iRepertoire nested multiplex PCR. TCRdb redid the calling of the multiplex PCR reads with MiXCR, one entry per CDR3 protein. Of approximately 110,000 distinct CDR3 sequences detected, less than 30% appear once; the ten largest clones hold just under 35%. The sample comprised glioma tissue, nonneoplastic brain tissue, or PBMCs (not recorded which). All receptors come from a human donor with low-grade glioma or glioblastoma, undergoing nonglioma brain surgery, or in good health (not recorded which).

V usage is TRBV27 and J usage is TRBJ1-1; possibly TRBD1 for D (5 bases). The germline V gene has CDR1 MNHEY and CDR2 SMNVEV (reference sequence). V was cut by 5 bases and J by 6 bases, with 13 bases left in between. The CDR3 length is 13 residues. The CDR3 DNA sequence: TGTGCCAGCAGTCCCCCACAGGTGGCTGAAGCTTTCTTT. Translation gives CASSPPQVAEAFF.

As for this clonotype: Here the CDR3 omits its conserved ending phenylalanine or tryptophan, so a read error is the likely source. The DNA is left out, because the CDR3 cannot be placed on it with certainty; the CDR3 is given as TCRdb lists it. The genes are TRBV27 and TRBJ1-4. Including both end residues, the CDR3 is 12 amino acids long. Per the germline V gene, CDR1 is MNHEY and CDR2 is SMNVEV (reference sequence). The CDR3 reads CASSFRRYLQFI.

The chain uses TRBV18 and TRBJ1-5; TRBD1 agrees at 10 bases. V shed 6 bases and J 5 bases; nucleotides not matched to a gene: 7. The length of the CDR3 is 15 residues. The V gene's germline CDR1 is KGHSH and CDR2 LQKENI. CDR3 loop: CASSLGTGDYQPQHF. CDR3 bases: TGTGCCAGCTCCCTCGGGACAGGGGATTATCAGCCCCAGCATTTT.

This clonotype showed up many times. This chain joins TRBV9 and TRBJ1-3; D not certain. The germline gives CDR1 SGDLS, CDR2 YYNGEE. The CDR3 is 16 amino acids. The V gene lost 3 bases and the J gene lost 0 bases, with 13 bases spanning the gap. The CDR3 here is CASSAGRPSSGNTIYF. CDR3 nucleotides: TGTGCCAGCAGCGCCGGACGTCCCAGCTCTGGAAACACCATATATTTT.

This clonotype was seen ten or more times. The V call is TRBV11-2, the J call TRBJ2-7; 9 bases fit TRBD1. V lost 5 bases, J lost 6 bases, and 11 bases stayed unmatched. Germline assignment: CDR1 SGHAT and CDR2 FQNNGV. The CDR3 consists of 15 residues. The CDR3 sequence: CASSRTGASKGEQYF. CDR3 nucleotides: TGTGCCAGCAGCCGGACAGGGGCCTCGAAAGGCGAGCAGTACTTC.

The table lists this clonotype with many counts. The genes are TRBV7-2 and TRBJ2-7; the D is unclear. Germline CDR1 reads SGHTA; CDR2 reads FQGNSA. With 4 bases removed from V and 2 bases from J, the gap between germline ends came to 12 bases. This CDR3 has 14 residues. CDR3 bases: TGTGCCAGCAGCTCCATGGATAGCCCCTACGAGCAGTACTTC. This translates into CASSSMDSPYEQYF. Combining the CDR3 with reference TRBV7-2 and TRBJ2-7 gives the whole variable domain GAGVSQSPSNKVTEKGKDVELRCDPISGHTALYWYRQSLGQGLEFLIYFQGNSAPDKSGLPSDRFSAERTGGSVSTLTIQRTQQEDSAVYLCASSSMDSPYEQYFGPGTRLTVT.

This clonotype was recorded a few times. The chain recombines TRBV5-1 with TRBJ2-4, with D maybe TRBD1 (6 bases). The CDR3 has 19 residues. Germline loops: CDR1 SGHRS, CDR2 YFSETQ. V was cut by 3 bases and J by 0 bases, with 22 bases left in between. CDR3 nucleotide sequence: TGCGCCAGCAGCTATTCAGGGGTCCTTACCCCAATAGCCAAAAACATTCAGTACTTC. Its translation: CASSYSGVLTPIAKNIQYF. Drawing the rest from reference TRBV5-1 and TRBJ2-4, the complete variable domain is KAGVTQTPRYLIKTRGQQVTLSCSPISGHRSVSWYQQTPGQGLQFLFEYFSETQRNKGNFPGRFSGRQFSNSRSEMNVSTLELGDSALYLCASSYSGVLTPIAKNIQYFGAGTRLSVL.

On this clonotype: Since a much larger clone is just one base distant, this may be a read error. The chain links TRBV2 to TRBJ2-3; D might be TRBD2 (5 bases). Germline loops: CDR1 SNHLY, CDR2 FYNNEI. The CDR3 totals 14 residues. This CDR3 is CASRRVWGADAQYF. The CDR3 DNA follows: TGTGCCAGCAGGAGGGTTTGGGGAGCAGATGCGCAGTATTTT.

This clonotype has a single count. This may be a read error, as it is one base from a much larger clone. The J gene is TRBJ2-1, the V gene TRBV7-2, with no clear D. The CDR3 sequence is 13 residues long. CDR1 SGHTA and CDR2 FQGNSA come from the germline V gene. The CDR3 sequence: CASGLAKSWEQFF. The CDR3 nucleotides are TGTGCCAGCGGCTTAGCAAAGTCTTGGGAGCAGTTCTTC.

The V gene is TRBV29-1, the J gene TRBJ1-1; 9 bases align to TRBD1. The V gene end was trimmed by 5 bases and the J gene end by 5 bases; junction bases not matched to a gene: 6. CDR3 length: 13 residues. Per germline, CDR1 SQVTM and CDR2 ANQGSEA. CDR3 protein: CSVSDRGGTEAFF. Here the CDR3 DNA reads TGCAGCGTTTCCGACAGGGGGGGGACTGAAGCTTTCTTT.

This clonotype appeared a few times. The CDR3: CASSQGSGTRRNEQFF. CDR3 coding DNA: TGCGCCAGCAGCCAAGGATCCGGGACTAGAAGGAATGAGCAGTTCTTC. The chain joins TRBV4-1 to TRBJ2-1; TRBD2 matches at 8 bases. V lost 1 base, J lost 7 bases, and 9 bases stayed unmatched. The germline V gene encodes CDR1 MGHRA and CDR2 YSYEKL. The CDR3 consists of 16 residues.

V usage is TRBV6-4 and J usage is TRBJ2-7; possibly TRBD1 for D (5 bases). Germline V gene data show CDR1 as MRHNA and CDR2 as SNTAGT. The CDR3 contains 15 residues. With 6 bases removed from V and 6 bases from J, the gap between germline ends came to 21 bases. The CDR3 loop reads CASSQQTASISEQYF. The CDR3, as DNA: TGTGCCAGCAGCCAACAGACAGCGTCTATTAGCGAGCAGTACTTC.

As to this clonotype: A much larger clone lies one base from this, so it may be a read error. The rearrangement uses TRBV5-1 and TRBJ2-3; TRBD2 agrees at 7 bases. Germline loops: CDR1 SGHRS, CDR2 YFSETQ. The CDR3 spans 14 residues. The CDR3 region is CAGSLINSGSGEYF. In DNA, the CDR3 is TGCGCCGGCAGCTTGATCAATAGCGGGTCGGGAGAGTATTTT. The complete variable domain, with remaining parts taken from reference TRBV5-1 and TRBJ2-3, reads KAGVTQTPRYLIKTRGQQVTLSCSPISGHRSVSWYQQTPGQGLQFLFEYFSETQRNKGNFPGRFSGRQFSNSRSEMNVSTLELGDSALYLCAGSLINSGSGEYFGPGTRLTVL.

This clonotype was counted at least ten times. V is TRBV19 and J is TRBJ2-7; D is tentatively TRBD1 or TRBD2 (5 bases each). The CDR3 has 14 amino acids. V was trimmed by 4 bases and J by 1 base, leaving 11 bases between them. Germline CDR1 reads LNHDA; CDR2 reads SQIVND (reference sequence). Here the CDR3 DNA reads TGTGCCAGTAGTACCCCGGGGCTTTCCTACGAGCAGTACTTC. Translated: CASSTPGLSYEQYF. The full variable domain, in which reference TRBV19 and TRBJ2-7 provide the parts outside the CDR3, is DGGITQSPKYLFRKEGQNVTLSCEQNLNHDAMYWYRQDPGQGLRLIYYSQIVNDFQKGDIAEGYSVSREKKESFPLTVTSAQKNPTAFYLCASSTPGLSYEQYFGPGTRLTVT.

This clonotype has a single count. A much larger clone differs by one base, so this may be a read error. The chain carries TRBV18 and TRBJ2-5; D not certain. Germline CDR1 reads KGHSH; CDR2 reads LQKENI. The V and J ends lost 3 bases and 1 base respectively, with 15 bases between them. The CDR3 has 16 amino acids. CDR3: CASSPKRPTFQETQYF. CDR3 nucleotides: TGTGCCAGCTCACCCAAGAGACCCACCTTCCAAGAGACCCAGTACTTC.

V and J are TRBV12-3 or TRBV12-4 and TRBJ2-7, with 7 bases matching TRBD1. With 8 bases clipped from V and 6 bases from J, the junction kept 13 bases outside the gene matches. There are 14 residues in the CDR3. The CDR3 sequence: CASQRQGKGFEQYF. As DNA, the CDR3 is TGTGCCAGCCAAAGACAGGGTAAAGGGTTCGAGCAGTACTTC.

The sample holds a few counts of this clonotype. This chain connects TRBV24-1 to TRBJ2-5; maybe TRBD2 (6 bases). Germline assignment: CDR1 KGHDR and CDR2 SFDVKD. The CDR3 has 16 residues. Between the trimmed V and J ends, which lost 5 bases and 1 base, there was a span of 16 bases. CDR3 residues: CATSGQTSNSQETQYF. CDR3 coding DNA: TGTGCCACCAGTGGCCAAACTAGCAACTCCCAAGAGACCCAGTACTTC.

Concerning this clonotype: A much larger clone sits a single nucleotide away, making a read error possible. The DNA of the CDR3 is TGTGCCAGCAGTTATACCGATAGCTCCTACAATGAGCAGTTCTTC. It specifies CASSYTDSSYNEQFF. The chain has TRBV6-4 and TRBJ2-1, with D uncertain. The V end lost 5 bases, the J end lost 0 bases, and 11 bases lay between the germline ends. The length of the CDR3 is 15 residues. The germline gives CDR1 MRHNA, CDR2 SNTAGT.

V usage is TRBV7-9 and J usage is TRBJ1-2; 10 bases align to TRBD1. The germline V gene encodes CDR1 SEHNR and CDR2 FQNEAQ (reference sequence). This CDR3 is 15 amino acids long. With V trimmed by 5 bases and J by 11 bases, 14 bases remained unmatched. CDR3 residues: CASSLGQGVHYDYTF. Here the CDR3 DNA reads TGTGCCAGCAGCCTTGGACAGGGGGTGCACTATGATTACACCTTC.

This clonotype was detected ten times or more. The V gene is TRBV5-1, the J gene TRBJ2-7; 7 bases line up with TRBD1. The V and J ends lost 4 bases and 2 bases, in that order; junction bases with no gene match: 15. The germline V gene encodes CDR1 SGHRS and CDR2 YFSETQ. This CDR3 has 17 amino acids. The CDR3 here is CASSLPPLTGSTYEQYF. CDR3 DNA: TGCGCCAGCAGCCTCCCTCCTTTGACAGGGAGTACCTACGAGCAGTACTTC.

About this clonotype: With a much larger clone just one base away, this may be a read error. The chain recombines TRBV9 with TRBJ1-3; tentatively, D is TRBD1 (5 bases). Germline V gives CDR1 SGDLS, CDR2 YYNGEE. This CDR3 contains 16 residues. CDR3 coding DNA: TGTACCAGCAGCGTTGATAGGGACCGCTCTGGAAACACCATATATTTT. Encoded protein: CTSSVDRDRSGNTIYF.

In the case of this clonotype: It may be a read error: a sequence one base away is much more abundant. The gene calls are TRBV7-2 and TRBJ2-1; TRBD2 matches 8 bases. The length of the CDR3 is 15 residues. V shed 3 bases, J shed 10 bases, and the junction held 11 bases outside the gene matches. Germline V lookup: CDR1 SGHTA, CDR2 FQGNSA. The CDR3 nucleotides read TGTGCCAGCAGCTTTAGCGGGGCGAGCTCCTACGAGCAGTTCTTC. Translated, it gives CASSFSGASSYEQFF.

With regard to this clonotype: A clone one base away is much larger, so this may be a read error. J is TRBJ2-1 and V is TRBV5-1; D possibly corresponds to TRBD2 (5 bases). The germline gives CDR1 SGHRS, CDR2 YFSETQ. This CDR3 has 15 residues. The chain's CDR3 is CAISPLGSSYNEQFF. Written as DNA, the CDR3 is TGCGCCATCAGCCCGCTAGGGAGCTCCTACAATGAGCAGTTCTTC. Supplemented by reference TRBV5-1 and TRBJ2-1, the full variable domain reads KAGVTQTPRYLIKTRGQQVTLSCSPISGHRSVSWYQQTPGQGLQFLFEYFSETQRNKGNFPGRFSGRQFSNSRSEMNVSTLELGDSALYLCAISPLGSSYNEQFFGPGTRLTVL.

This clonotype was detected ten times or more. V gene TRBV29-1 combines with J gene TRBJ1-1; D remains ambiguous. V was clipped by 4 bases and J by 3 bases, with 9 bases between them. The CDR3 covers 12 residues. From germline, CDR1 is SQVTM and CDR2 ANQGSEA. The DNA for the CDR3 is TGCAGCGTTGTCCCGGATTACACTGAAGCTTTCTTT. This codes for CSVVPDYTEAFF.

This clonotype was seen ten or more times. The rearrangement uses TRBV27 and TRBJ2-3; no reliable D call. CDR1 MNHEY and CDR2 SMNVEV come from the germline V gene (reference sequence). This CDR3 is built from 14 residues. V was cut by 2 bases and J by 0 bases, with 6 bases left in between. In DNA form, the CDR3 reads TGTGCCAGCAGTTTAAGGCTTAGCACAGATACGCAGTATTTT. Protein product: CASSLRLSTDTQYF.

Points on this clonotype: A read error may produce the germline difference seen at one junction end. The chain has TRBV19 and TRBJ1-2, with TRBD1 matching over 8 bases. This CDR3 has 14 residues. Germline V gene sequence: CDR1 LNHDA, CDR2 SQIVND (reference sequence). CDR3 in amino acids: CASRQGGHYYGCTF. The DNA of the CDR3 is TGTGCCAGTAGACAGGGGGGCCACTACTATGGCTGCACCTTC.